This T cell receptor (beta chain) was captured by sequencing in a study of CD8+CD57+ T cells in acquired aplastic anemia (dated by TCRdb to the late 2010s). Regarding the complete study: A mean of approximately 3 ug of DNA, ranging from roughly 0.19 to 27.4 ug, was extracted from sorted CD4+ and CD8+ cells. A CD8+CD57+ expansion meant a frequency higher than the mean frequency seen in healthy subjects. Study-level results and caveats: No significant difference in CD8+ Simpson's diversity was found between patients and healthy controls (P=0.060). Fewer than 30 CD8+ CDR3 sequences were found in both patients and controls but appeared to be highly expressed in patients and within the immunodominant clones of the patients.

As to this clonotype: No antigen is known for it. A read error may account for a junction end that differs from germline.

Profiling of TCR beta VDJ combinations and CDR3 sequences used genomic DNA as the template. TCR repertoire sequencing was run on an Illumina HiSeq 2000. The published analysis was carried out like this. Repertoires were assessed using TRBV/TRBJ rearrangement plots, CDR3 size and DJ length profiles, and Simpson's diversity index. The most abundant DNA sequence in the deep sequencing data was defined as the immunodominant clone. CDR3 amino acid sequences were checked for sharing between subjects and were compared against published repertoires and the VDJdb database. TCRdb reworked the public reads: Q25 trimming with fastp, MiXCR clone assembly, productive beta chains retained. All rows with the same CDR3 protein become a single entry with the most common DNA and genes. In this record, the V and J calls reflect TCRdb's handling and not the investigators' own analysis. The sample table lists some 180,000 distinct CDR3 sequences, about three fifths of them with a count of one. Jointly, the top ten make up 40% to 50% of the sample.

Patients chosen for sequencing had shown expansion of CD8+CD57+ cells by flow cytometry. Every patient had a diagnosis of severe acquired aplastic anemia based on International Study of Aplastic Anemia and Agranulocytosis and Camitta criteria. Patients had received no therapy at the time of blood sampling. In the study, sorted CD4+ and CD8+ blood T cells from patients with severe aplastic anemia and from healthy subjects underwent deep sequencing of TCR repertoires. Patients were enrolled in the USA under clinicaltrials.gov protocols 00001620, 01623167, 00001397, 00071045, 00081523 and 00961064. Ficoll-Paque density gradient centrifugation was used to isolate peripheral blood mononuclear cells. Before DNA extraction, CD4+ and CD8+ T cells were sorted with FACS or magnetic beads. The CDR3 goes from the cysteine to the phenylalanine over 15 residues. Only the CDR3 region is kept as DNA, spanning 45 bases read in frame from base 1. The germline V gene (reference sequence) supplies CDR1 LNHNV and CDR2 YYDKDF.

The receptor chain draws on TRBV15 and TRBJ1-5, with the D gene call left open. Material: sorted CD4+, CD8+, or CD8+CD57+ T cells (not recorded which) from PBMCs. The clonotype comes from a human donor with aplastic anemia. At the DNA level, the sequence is TGTGCCACTAGCAGCCAAAAGAGAGAGGATCAGCCCCAGCATTTT. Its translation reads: CATSSQKREDQPQHF.